This TCR beta chain was identified in a study of blood T cell repertoires in COVID-19. Trimming shortened V by 6 bases and J by 1 base, and 6 bases separated the two germline ends. Germline CDR1 DFQATT, CDR2 SNEGSKA (reference sequence). The CDR3 loop spans 11 amino acids. Some clones are missing from TCRdb's copy, which holds only in-frame ones; the method was immunoSEQ multiplex PCR. The sample has about 260,000 clones, less than 90% seen once; the top ten hold less than 3%. The chain couples TRBV20-1 to TRBJ1-1; D is unclear. The clonotype comes from a woman between 45 and 65 years old who had recovered from COVID-19. The source material was PBMCs or T cells enriched from blood (not recorded which). The CDR3 bases are TGCAGTGCACCACAGAACACTGAAGCTTTCTTT. It codes for CSAPQNTEAFF.